This passage covers 11 T cell receptor beta chains from one sample sequenced in a study of cytomegalovirus exposure and HLA in healthy donors. In the PCR, 60 Vbeta and 13 Jbeta primers were used. Data came from immunoSEQ multiplex PCR; TCRdb stores just in-frame clones and leaves some out. The sample has over 100,000 clones, roughly three fifths seen once; the top ten hold around 2.5%. Input material: PBMCs. All receptors come from a woman aged 40 to 55 in good health and CMV-seronegative.

The rearrangement joins TRBV21-1 to TRBJ2-7; TRBD1 is taken as the D call from the table, unchecked against the DNA. TRBV21-1 is an annotated pseudogene. The length of the CDR3 is 15 residues. The CDR3 is CASSKGTGAPSEQYF. As DNA, the CDR3 is TGTGCCAGCAGCAAAGGAACAGGGGCCCCCTCCGAGCAGTACTTC.

The chain joins TRBV18 to TRBJ1-1; 11 positions match TRBD1. This CDR3 has 16 residues. The germline V gene has CDR1 KGHSH and CDR2 LQKENI. Losses at the gene ends were 0 bases for V and 4 bases for J; bases not matched to a gene: 4. The CDR3: CASSPPMGQGGTEAFF. CDR3 DNA sequence: TGTGCCAGCTCACCACCTATGGGACAGGGGGGCACTGAAGCTTTCTTT.

This chain connects TRBV27 to TRBJ1-1; 7 positions match TRBD1. Trimming removed 7 bases from V and 10 bases from J; junction bases left unmatched: 9. The CDR3 spans 12 residues. Per germline, CDR1 MNHEY and CDR2 SMNVEV (reference sequence). CDR3 nucleotide sequence: TGTGCCAGCACTGAACAGGGGAAGTTAGCTTTCTTT. Translation: CASTEQGKLAFF.

This chain joins TRBV27 and TRBJ2-2; 12 positions match TRBD2. This CDR3 is 15 amino acids long. Germline loops: CDR1 MNHEY, CDR2 SMNVEV (reference sequence). V gave up 6 bases and J gave up 1 base; unmatched junction bases: 0. For the CDR3, the DNA is TGTGCCAGCAGGGGACTAGCGGGGAACACCGGGGAGCTGTTTTTT. Translation: CASRGLAGNTGELFF.

V usage is TRBV7-6 and J usage is TRBJ2-3, with D unresolved. This CDR3 has 15 residues. The V gene's germline CDR1 is SGHVS and CDR2 FNYEAQ. Between the trimmed V and J ends, which lost 3 bases and 2 bases, there was a span of 12 bases. In DNA, the CDR3 is TGTGCCAGCAGCTTGGCCCCCCTCGACACAGATACGCAGTATTTT. This translates into CASSLAPLDTDTQYF.

The chain couples TRBV27 to TRBJ1-2; D uncertain. This CDR3 comprises 13 residues. Germline CDR1 is MNHEY and CDR2 is SMNVEV (reference sequence). V was cut by 2 bases and J by 2 bases, with 6 bases left in between. DNA for the CDR3: TGTGCCAGCAGTTTACAGTCCAACTATGGCTACACCTTC. Amino acids: CASSLQSNYGYTF.

This clone was seen a single time. This rearrangement joins TRBV29-1 to TRBJ2-7, with D perhaps matching TRBD1 (7 bases). The length of the CDR3 is 13 residues. Germline-derived CDR1 and CDR2 are SQVTM and ANQGSEA. Trimming cost V 6 bases and J 7 bases, with 19 bases left between them. In DNA, the CDR3 is TGCAGCGTCCCTAGGGGGCGCCGGGGGGAGCAGTACTTC. As protein: CSVPRGRRGEQYF.

This clone has a single count. The chain recombines TRBV7-9 with TRBJ2-7, with a possible D match to TRBD1 (5 bases). V gave up 7 bases and J gave up 2 bases, with 18 bases separating them. The CDR3 has 15 amino acids. Germline-derived CDR1 and CDR2 are SEHNR and FQNEAQ (reference sequence). For the CDR3, the DNA is TGTGCCAGCACCAACACAGGAGAGTTCACCTACGAGCAGTACTTC. Protein sequence: CASTNTGEFTYEQYF.

The sample holds a few counts of this clone. The chain has TRBV18 and TRBJ2-2; 7 bases align to TRBD1. V gave up 4 bases and J gave up 0 bases; unmatched junction bases: 5. Germline V gives CDR1 KGHSH, CDR2 LQKENI. This CDR3 spans 16 amino acids. CDR3 region: CASSQRTGSNTGELFF. As DNA, the CDR3 is TGTGCCAGCTCACAGAGGACAGGCTCGAACACCGGGGAGCTGTTTTTT.

The rearrangement uses TRBV27 and TRBJ1-2; D is possibly TRBD1 (6 bases). Germline CDR1 and CDR2: MNHEY and SMNVEV (reference sequence). CDR3 size: 15 residues. V was cut by 6 bases and J by 6 bases, with 20 bases left in between. The CDR3 protein is CASSSLAGGGNGYTF. As DNA, the CDR3 is TGTGCCAGCAGCTCCTTAGCGGGAGGGGGAAATGGCTACACCTTC.

The genes are TRBV27 and TRBJ1-4, with D possibly TRBD1 on 6 matching bases. The germline gives CDR1 MNHEY, CDR2 SMNVEV (reference sequence). Trimming left V 2 bases short and J 4 bases short, with 11 bases between. The CDR3 length is 15 residues. The CDR3 nucleotides are TGTGCCAGCAGTTTACCCGACAGGTTTAATGAAAAACTGTTTTTT. The encoded protein is CASSLPDRFNEKLFF.